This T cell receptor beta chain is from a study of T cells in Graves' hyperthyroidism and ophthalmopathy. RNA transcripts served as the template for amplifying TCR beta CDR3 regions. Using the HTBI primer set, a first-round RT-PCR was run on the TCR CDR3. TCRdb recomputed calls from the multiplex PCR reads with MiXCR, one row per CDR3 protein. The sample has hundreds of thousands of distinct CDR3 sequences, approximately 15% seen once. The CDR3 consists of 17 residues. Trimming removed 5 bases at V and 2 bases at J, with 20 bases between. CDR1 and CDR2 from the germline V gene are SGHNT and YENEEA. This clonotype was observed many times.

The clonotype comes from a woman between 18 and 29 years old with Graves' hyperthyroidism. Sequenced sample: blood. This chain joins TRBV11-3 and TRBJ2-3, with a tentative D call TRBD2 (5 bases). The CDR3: CASSPPPRLAYTDTQYF. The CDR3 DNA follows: TGTGCCAGCAGCCCCCCCCCTCGGCTAGCCTACACAGATACGCAGTATTTT.